A selection of T cell receptor beta chains follows, all from one sample in a study of CD8+ T cells in alopecia areata. Clones were read by immunoSEQ multiplex PCR, and TCRdb kept only the in-frame ones, dropping some. The sample lists approximately 300,000 clones; about 62% were seen once. The sequenced sample was CD4+ T cells sorted from blood, obtained at week 24, from a patient treated with tofacitinib. These TCRs come from a human donor with alopecia areata. Both conserved end residues are part of each CDR3.

v_call	j_call	cdr3_aa
TRBV7-2	TRBJ2-1	CASSLAATSGGYNEQFF
TRBV30	TRBJ2-5	CAWSVLGGKETQYF
TRBV30	TRBJ1-1	CAWIWVDGSTEAFF
TRBV5-1	TRBJ2-7	CASSSRDRAYEQYF
TRBV2	TRBJ2-1	CASSPGTGPYNEQFF
TRBV30	TRBJ2-1	CAWRRAQRNGNEQFF
TRBV5-1	TRBJ2-3	CASSLETRAHTDTQYF
TRBV18	TRBJ1-2	CASSPSGITGNYGYTF
TRBV5-1	TRBJ2-3	CASSLGPNTDTQYF
TRBV7-9	TRBJ2-7	CASSRDRYSYEQYF
TRBV30	TRBJ1-5	CAWSIKGTQPQHF
TRBV6-5	TRBJ2-1	CASRRSGGGPEQFF
TRBV28	TRBJ2-1	CASSNPSGGRYNEQFF
TRBV28	TRBJ2-5	CASSPVTGRSQETQYF
TRBV30	TRBJ1-1	CAWSVVEAFF
TRBV2	TRBJ2-5	CASSGSEYQETQYF
TRBV7-9	TRBJ1-2	CASSPTGVYGYTF
TRBV29-1	TRBJ2-7	CSVLFRPRDSYEQYF
TRBV29-1	TRBJ2-7	CSVDPGTGSSYEQYF
TRBV29-1	TRBJ1-1	CSVEDPLRDRGTEAFF
TRBV25-1	TRBJ1-4	CASSDQNYEKLFF
TRBV5-1	TRBJ1-2	CASSLDVDTGRGYTF
TRBV28	TRBJ1-2	CASSFGHVEGYTF
TRBV7-3	TRBJ2-5	CASSLLGPAETQYF
TRBV9	TRBJ2-2	CASSVQQRGLSGELFF
TRBV27	TRBJ1-2	CASRPRLGGYTF
TRBV4-1	TRBJ1-2	CASSQGLGGYTF
TRBV6-5	TRBJ2-7	CASTDRSNEQYF
TRBV13	TRBJ2-5	CASSLGFRRDQETQYF
TRBV30	TRBJ2-3	CAWSVGGRPDTQYF
TRBV7-9	TRBJ2-4	CASSATTGSAAKNIQYF
TRBV5-1	TRBJ2-3	CASSLVGGRTDTQYF
TRBV6-5	TRBJ2-7	CASRNRGGEQYF
TRBV27	TRBJ2-7	CASSFSPGETYEQYF
TRBV10-3	TRBJ1-5	CAISESSAGLGNQPQHF
TRBV7-9	TRBJ1-6	CASSPQVLNNSPLHF
TRBV30	TRBJ1-2	CAWIDYSNYGYTF
TRBV2	TRBJ2-7	CASRSSYEQYF
TRBV7-2	TRBJ1-2	CASSLALFDRDYGYTF
TRBV14	TRBJ2-3	CASSLPGGSMNTQYF
TRBV19	TRBJ2-6	CASTAVESGANVLTF
TRBV19	TRBJ2-3	CASSIPPGDTQYF
TRBV10-3	TRBJ1-2	CAISESGTGGLYGYTF
TRBV18	TRBJ2-5	CASSPGTSGQETQYF
TRBV11-1	TRBJ1-2	CASSLGQAVSGYTF
TRBV5-4	TRBJ2-5	CASSLDREGIKETQYF
TRBV6-6	TRBJ2-4	CASDFGGNIQYF
TRBV4-1	TRBJ2-3	CASSYGTSGGPTDTQYF